Following are 26 T cell receptor beta chains from one sample sequenced in a study of T cells in Graves' hyperthyroidism and ophthalmopathy. Researchers amplified the TCR beta CDR3 regions from RNA transcripts. An initial round of RT-PCR targeting the TCR CDR3 relied on the HTBI primer set. TCRdb recomputed calls from the multiplex PCR reads with MiXCR, one row per CDR3 protein. The table has approximately 610,000 distinct CDR3 sequences, approximately 14% seen once; the top ten hold about 4.5%. What was sequenced was blood. All receptors come from a woman between 40 and 55 years old with Graves' ophthalmopathy.

In this sample, this clonotype turned up a few times. The DNA of the CDR3 is TGTGCCACATCGACAGGGGGCAAAAACGAGCAGTACTTC. Amino acid sequence: CATSTGGKNEQYF. This sequence joins TRBV2 and TRBJ2-7; 10 nucleotides align to TRBD1. The junction had 8 bases not matched to a gene; V was cut back by 10 bases and J by 5 bases. Germline CDR1 reads SNHLY; CDR2 reads FYNNEI. This CDR3 region has 13 residues.

This clonotype has ten or more counts. V and J are TRBV7-2 and TRBJ2-5; possibly TRBD2 for D (5 bases). CDR3 size: 14 residues. Per the germline V gene, CDR1 is SGHTA and CDR2 is FQGNSA. The ends were cut back, 5 bases at V and 5 bases at J, with 15 bases in the middle. The CDR3 nucleotides are TGTGCCAGCAGCCCGGGATTTTTAGGGGAGACCCAGTACTTC. Amino acid sequence: CASSPGFLGETQYF.

The chain is built from TRBV12-3 or TRBV12-4 and TRBJ2-5; D is possibly TRBD1 (6 bases). The V gene lost 6 bases and the J gene lost 5 bases, with 16 bases spanning the gap. The CDR3 has 14 amino acids. The CDR3 loop is CASSTTGKAETQYF. DNA of the CDR3: TGTGCCAGCAGCACGACAGGCAAGGCGGAGACCCAGTACTTC.

This chain connects TRBV29-1 to TRBJ2-2, with D possibly being TRBD1 (6 bases). The CDR3 sequence is 14 residues long. V was trimmed by 6 bases and J by 1 base, leaving 12 bases between them. Germline V gives CDR1 SQVTM, CDR2 ANQGSEA. CDR3 region: CSVAGVLNTGELFF. DNA for the CDR3: TGCAGCGTCGCAGGGGTTTTGAACACCGGGGAGCTGTTTTTT.

This clonotype was seen many times. This chain uses TRBV6-2 or TRBV6-3 with TRBJ2-2; D gene uncertain. The V end lost 5 bases, the J end lost 3 bases, and 13 bases lay between the germline ends. This CDR3 comprises 15 residues. The germline V gene encodes CDR1 MNHEY and CDR2 SVGEGT. In nucleotides, the CDR3 is TGTGCCAGCAGTCCTGCCCCTTTACACACCGGGGAGCTGTTTTTT. This encodes CASSPAPLHTGELFF.

In its sample, this clonotype was seen a few times. This sequence joins TRBV6-5 and TRBJ2-7, with no clear D. Trimming cost V 1 base and J 7 bases, with 11 bases left between them. Germline V lookup: CDR1 MNHEY, CDR2 SVGAGI. The CDR3 sequence is 13 residues long. The CDR3 nucleotides are TGTGCCAGCAGTTACTGGGTTACTGGAGAGCAGTACTTC. This translates into CASSYWVTGEQYF.

This clonotype was picked up many times. The CDR3 sequence is CASSSGRKNIQYF. The CDR3 nucleotides read TGTGCCAGCAGCTCGGGACGGAAAAACATTCAGTACTTC. The V call is TRBV7-2, the J call TRBJ2-4, with D possibly being TRBD1 or TRBD2 (5 bases each). V lost 4 bases to trimming and J lost 4 bases, with 8 bases between them. Germline V gene sequence: CDR1 SGHTA, CDR2 FQGNSA. The CDR3 runs to 13 residues.

In this sample, this clonotype turned up many times. The rearrangement uses TRBV28 and TRBJ2-7, with 11 bases lining up with TRBD2. In germline, CDR1 is MDHEN, CDR2 SYDVKM. This CDR3 contains 16 residues. Germline trimming cut 6 bases from V and 3 bases from J; bases unmatched to any gene: 10. The CDR3 coding sequence is TGTGCCAGCAGCCTCGGACTAGCGGGCTTTCGCTACGAGCAGTACTTC. Protein: CASSLGLAGFRYEQYF.

This clonotype was recorded many times. This rearrangement joins TRBV20-1 to TRBJ2-7, with TRBD1 matching over 8 bases. Germline CDR1 reads DFQATT; CDR2 reads SNEGSKA (reference sequence). Germline trimming cut 4 bases from V and 1 base from J; bases unmatched to any gene: 18. The CDR3 contains 18 residues. In DNA form, the CDR3 reads TGCAGTGCTACCTCAACGGGGACAGGCCTAGCGAGTTCCTACGAGCAGTACTTC. Protein: CSATSTGTGLASSYEQYF.

Ten or more counts support this clonotype. J is TRBJ1-1 and V is TRBV2, with D tentatively TRBD1 (5 bases). From germline, CDR1 is SNHLY and CDR2 FYNNEI. This CDR3 spans 15 amino acids. V shed 1 base and J shed 4 bases, with 13 bases lying between them. CDR3: CASSEGVGRGTEAFF. The CDR3 coding sequence is TGTGCCAGCAGTGAAGGCGTAGGGAGGGGCACTGAAGCTTTCTTT.

This clonotype came up many times. The chain employs TRBV7-2 and TRBJ2-5, with 7 bases lining up with TRBD1. The CDR3 consists of 14 residues. V gave up 1 base and J gave up 3 bases; unmatched junction bases: 2. CDR1 and CDR2 (germline): SGHTA, FQGNSA. The CDR3 DNA reads TGTGCCAGCAGCTTAGTTGGGACAGAAGAGACCCAGTACTTC. Protein sequence: CASSLVGTEETQYF.

The chain couples TRBV24-1 to TRBJ1-2, with D hard to call. Trimming left V 5 bases short and J 4 bases short, with 13 bases between. The CDR3 consists of 14 residues. Germline CDR1 KGHDR, CDR2 SFDVKD. The DNA of the CDR3 is TGTGCCACCAGTGCGGAAGGTCGCGCCTATGGCTACACCTTC. Amino acids: CATSAEGRAYGYTF.

The table lists this clonotype with many counts. The gene calls are TRBV6-5 and TRBJ2-6; D call uncertain. The CDR3 totals 14 residues. Germline values: CDR1 MNHEY, CDR2 SVGAGI. V lost 2 bases and J 4 bases, leaving 6 bases between the germline ends. As DNA, the CDR3 is TGTGCCAGCAGTTACGATCCGGGGGCCAACGTCCTGACTTTC. Its translation: CASSYDPGANVLTF.

This clonotype was observed many times. The V and J genes are TRBV24-1 and TRBJ1-5; perhaps TRBD1 as D (5 bases). The CDR3 has 16 residues. The germline CDR1 and CDR2 sequences are KGHDR and SFDVKD. The V and J ends lost 4 bases and 0 bases respectively, with 12 bases between them. The CDR3 spells CATSDQGLDSNQPQHF. CDR3 sequence (DNA): TGTGCCACCAGTGACCAGGGACTAGATAGCAATCAGCCCCAGCATTTT.

The sample holds many counts of this clonotype. This sequence joins TRBV20-1 and TRBJ1-5, with TRBD1 as a possible D gene (5 bases). Germline V CDR1 and CDR2: DFQATT, SNEGSKA (reference sequence). Trimming took off 6 bases at V and 2 bases at J, with 23 bases between the two ends. The CDR3 contains 17 residues. The CDR3 loop reads CSAARTIGGVGNQPQHF. The CDR3 DNA reads TGCAGTGCAGCCCGGACCATCGGGGGGGTTGGCAATCAGCCCCAGCATTTT.

The sample holds many counts of this clonotype. The V and J genes are TRBV7-9 and TRBJ1-1, with D possibly TRBD1 on 6 matching bases. V shed 2 bases and J shed 3 bases, with 13 bases lying between them. Germline V gene sequence: CDR1 SEHNR, CDR2 FQNEAQ (reference sequence). CDR3 length equals 15 residues. The CDR3 loop reads CASSLFPGAHTEAFF. The CDR3, as DNA: TGTGCCAGCAGCTTATTCCCAGGGGCGCACACTGAAGCTTTCTTT.

This clonotype has only a few counts. A much larger clone differs from this one at a single base, so this may be a read error. The J gene is TRBJ1-5, the V gene TRBV30; D is ambiguous. CDR1 is GTSNPN, CDR2 SVGIG, per germline (reference sequence). Trimming shortened V by 2 bases and J by 2 bases, and 10 bases separated the two germline ends. The CDR3 has 14 amino acids. This chain's CDR3 is CAWSLAGGNQPQHF. Written as DNA, the CDR3 is TGTGCCTGGAGTCTCGCAGGCGGCAATCAGCCCCAGCATTTT.

This chain connects TRBV6-2 or TRBV6-3 to TRBJ1-5, with D unclear. Trimming took 6 bases from V and 6 from J, leaving 15 bases between them. Germline CDR1 and CDR2: MNHEY and SVGEGT. This CDR3 region has 14 residues. DNA of the CDR3: TGTGCCAGCAGCCTTGGGCAGCTCAGTCAGCCCCAGCATTTT. The encoded protein is CASSLGQLSQPQHF.

This clonotype was detected ten times or more. The chain employs TRBV9 and TRBJ1-2; 8 positions agree with TRBD1. V shed 0 bases and J 4 bases; nucleotides not matched to a gene: 2. Looked up from germline, CDR1 is SGDLS and CDR2 is YYNGEE. The CDR3 contains 14 residues. The chain's CDR3 is CASSVGQGTYGYTF. In DNA form, the CDR3 reads TGTGCCAGCAGCGTAGGACAGGGGACCTATGGCTACACCTTC. Filled out from reference TRBV9 and TRBJ1-2, the complete variable domain reads DSGVTQTPKHLITATGQRVTLRCSPRSGDLSVYWYQQSLDQGLQFLIQYYNGEERAKGNILERFSAQQFPDLHSELNLSSLELGDSALYFCASSVGQGTYGYTFGSGTRLTVV.

This clonotype came up a few times. The rearrangement uses TRBV18 and TRBJ2-5; 9 nucleotides agree with TRBD2. V trimming: 0 bases; J trimming: 4 bases; junction bases outside the gene matches: 12. There are 18 residues in the CDR3. Germline V gene sequence: CDR1 KGHSH, CDR2 LQKENI. The CDR3 reads CASSPPLVIAGVLETQYF. CDR3 sequence (DNA): TGTGCCAGCTCACCACCGTTGGTGATAGCGGGAGTTTTAGAGACCCAGTACTTC.

This clonotype was detected a few times. V usage is TRBV20-1 and J usage is TRBJ2-7, with 8 nucleotides matching TRBD2. There are 14 residues in the CDR3. V lost 1 base, J lost 2 bases, and 4 bases stayed unmatched. The germline gives CDR1 DFQATT, CDR2 SNEGSKA (reference sequence). The CDR3 sequence: CSARVVGRAYEQYF. The CDR3 coding sequence is TGCAGTGCTAGAGTCGTCGGGAGGGCCTACGAGCAGTACTTC.

This clonotype has a count of ten or more. The chain recombines TRBV6-2 or TRBV6-3 with TRBJ1-2, with 9 bases matching TRBD1. Per the germline V gene, CDR1 is MNHEY and CDR2 is SVGEGT. CDR3 length equals 17 residues. The trim removed 5 bases at V and 0 bases at J, leaving 10 bases unmatched. CDR3: CASSTDRGDLANYGYTF. The CDR3 DNA follows: TGTGCCAGCAGTACGGACAGGGGAGACCTGGCTAACTATGGCTACACCTTC.

This clonotype was counted only a few times. The rearrangement joins TRBV5-1 to TRBJ1-5; 9 bases fit TRBD1. Germline V CDR1 and CDR2: SGHRS, YFSETQ. Losses at the gene ends were 0 bases for V and 4 bases for J; bases not matched to a gene: 8. This CDR3 spans 17 amino acids. Here the CDR3 DNA reads TGCGCCAGCAGCTTGGGGGGGACAGGGAAAATTAATCAGCCCCAGCATTTT. Translation: CASSLGGTGKINQPQHF.

As DNA, the CDR3 is TGCAGCACTCGAGGGGATACGGAGACCCAGTACTTC. Its protein is CSTRGDTETQYF. The rearrangement joins TRBV29-1 to TRBJ2-5, with D perhaps given as TRBD1 or TRBD2 (5 bases each). The CDR3 has 12 residues. V lost 8 bases, J lost 5 bases, and 15 bases lay in between. The germline gives CDR1 SQVTM, CDR2 ANQGSEA.

The chain couples TRBV6-5 to TRBJ2-7; D tentatively fits TRBD1 or TRBD2 (5 bases each). The CDR3 has 14 residues. Trimming took 0 bases from V and 5 from J, leaving 11 bases between them. The V gene's germline CDR1 is MNHEY and CDR2 SVGAGI. The DNA for the CDR3 is TGTGCCAGCAGTTACTCGAATTGGGGGAACGAGCAGTACTTC. Translating gives CASSYSNWGNEQYF.

This clonotype was observed at least ten times. V is TRBV30 and J is TRBJ1-1, with D perhaps matching TRBD1 (5 bases). CDR3 size: 15 residues. Germline loops: CDR1 GTSNPN, CDR2 SVGIG (reference sequence). V gave up 1 base and J gave up 4 bases, with 16 bases separating them. The CDR3, as DNA: TGTGCCTGGAGTGCCCTGGGGGGTCCGGGCACTGAAGCTTTCTTT. It encodes CAWSALGGPGTEAFF.